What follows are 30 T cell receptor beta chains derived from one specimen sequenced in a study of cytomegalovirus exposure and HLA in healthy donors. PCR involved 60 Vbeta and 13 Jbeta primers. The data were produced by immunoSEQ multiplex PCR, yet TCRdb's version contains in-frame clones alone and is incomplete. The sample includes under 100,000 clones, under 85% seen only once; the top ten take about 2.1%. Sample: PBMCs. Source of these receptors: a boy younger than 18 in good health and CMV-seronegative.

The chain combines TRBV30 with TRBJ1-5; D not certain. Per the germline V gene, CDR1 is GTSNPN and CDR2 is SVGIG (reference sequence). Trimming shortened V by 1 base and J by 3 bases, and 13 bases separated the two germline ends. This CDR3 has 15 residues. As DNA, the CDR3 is TGTGCCTGGAGTGAGCCTAGAGGGAACAATCAGCCCCAGCATTTT. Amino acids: CAWSEPRGNNQPQHF.

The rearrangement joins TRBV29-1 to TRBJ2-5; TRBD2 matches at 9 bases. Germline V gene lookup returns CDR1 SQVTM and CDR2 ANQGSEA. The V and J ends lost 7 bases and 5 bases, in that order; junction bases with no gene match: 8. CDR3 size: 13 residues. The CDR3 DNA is TGCAGCGCTCTAGCGGGACTAGGGGAGACCCAGTACTTC. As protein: CSALAGLGETQYF.

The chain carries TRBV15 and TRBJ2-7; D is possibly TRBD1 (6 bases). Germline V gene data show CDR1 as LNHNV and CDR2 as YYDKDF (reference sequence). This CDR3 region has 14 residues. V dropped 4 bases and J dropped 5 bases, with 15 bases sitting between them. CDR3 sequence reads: CATSNTGSPDEQYF. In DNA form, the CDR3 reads TGTGCCACCAGCAACACAGGGTCTCCGGACGAGCAGTACTTC.

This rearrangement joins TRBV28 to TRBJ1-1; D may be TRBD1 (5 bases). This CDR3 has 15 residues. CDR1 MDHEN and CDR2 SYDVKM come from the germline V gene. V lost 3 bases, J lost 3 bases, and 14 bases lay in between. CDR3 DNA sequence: TGTGCCAGCAGTTTTTCGGGGGGTATGGACACTGAAGCTTTCTTT. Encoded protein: CASSFSGGMDTEAFF.

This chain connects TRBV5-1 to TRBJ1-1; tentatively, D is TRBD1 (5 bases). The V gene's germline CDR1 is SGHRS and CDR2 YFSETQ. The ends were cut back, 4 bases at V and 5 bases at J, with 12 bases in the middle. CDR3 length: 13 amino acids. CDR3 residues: CASSVAGLTEAFF. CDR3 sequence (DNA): TGCGCCAGCAGCGTAGCAGGGTTAACTGAAGCTTTCTTT. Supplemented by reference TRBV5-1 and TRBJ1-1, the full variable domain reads KAGVTQTPRYLIKTRGQQVTLSCSPISGHRSVSWYQQTPGQGLQFLFEYFSETQRNKGNFPGRFSGRQFSNSRSEMNVSTLELGDSALYLCASSVAGLTEAFFGQGTRLTVV.

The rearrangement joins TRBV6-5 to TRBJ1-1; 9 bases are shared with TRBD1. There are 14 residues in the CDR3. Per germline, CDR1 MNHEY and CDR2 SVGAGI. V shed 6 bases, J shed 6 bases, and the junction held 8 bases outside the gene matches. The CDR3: CASRGQGIAPEAFF. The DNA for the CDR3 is TGTGCCAGCAGGGGACAGGGAATAGCTCCTGAAGCTTTCTTT.

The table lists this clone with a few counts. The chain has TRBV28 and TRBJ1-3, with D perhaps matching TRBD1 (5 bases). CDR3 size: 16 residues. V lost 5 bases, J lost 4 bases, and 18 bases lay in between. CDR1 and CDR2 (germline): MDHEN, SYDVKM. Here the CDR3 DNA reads TGTGCCAGCAGTCTACCGACAGCCTGGGCAGGAAACACCATATATTTT. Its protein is CASSLPTAWAGNTIYF. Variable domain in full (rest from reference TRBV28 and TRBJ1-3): DVKVTQSSRYLVKRTGEKVFLECVQDMDHENMFWYRQDPGLGLRLIYFSYDVKMKEKGDIPEGYSVSREKKERFSLILESASTNQTSMYLCASSLPTAWAGNTIYFGEGSWLTVV.

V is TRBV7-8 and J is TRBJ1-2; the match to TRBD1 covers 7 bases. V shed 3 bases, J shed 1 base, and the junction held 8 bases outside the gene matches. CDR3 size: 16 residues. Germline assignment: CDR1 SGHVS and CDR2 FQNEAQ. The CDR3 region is CASSFTGTEFNYGYTF. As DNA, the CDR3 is TGTGCCAGCAGCTTTACTGGGACAGAGTTTAACTATGGCTACACCTTC.

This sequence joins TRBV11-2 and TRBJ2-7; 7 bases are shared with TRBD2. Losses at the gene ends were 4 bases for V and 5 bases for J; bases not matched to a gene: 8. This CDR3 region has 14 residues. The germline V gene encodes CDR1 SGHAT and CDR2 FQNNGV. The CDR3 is CASSWGGSLDEQYF. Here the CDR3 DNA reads TGTGCCAGCAGCTGGGGCGGGAGTCTCGACGAGCAGTACTTC.

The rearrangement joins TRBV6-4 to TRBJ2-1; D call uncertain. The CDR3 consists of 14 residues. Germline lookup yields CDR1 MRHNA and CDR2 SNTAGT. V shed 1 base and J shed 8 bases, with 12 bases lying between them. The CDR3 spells CASSDLAGGHEQFF. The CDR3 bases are TGTGCCAGCAGTGACTTGGCAGGTGGCCATGAGCAGTTCTTC.

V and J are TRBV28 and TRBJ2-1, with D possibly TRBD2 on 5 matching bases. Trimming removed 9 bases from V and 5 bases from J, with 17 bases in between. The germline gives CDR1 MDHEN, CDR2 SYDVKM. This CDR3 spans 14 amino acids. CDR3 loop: CASEGTSVNNEQFF. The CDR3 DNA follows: TGTGCCAGTGAGGGAACCAGCGTCAACAATGAGCAGTTCTTC. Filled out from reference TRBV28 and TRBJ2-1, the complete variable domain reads DVKVTQSSRYLVKRTGEKVFLECVQDMDHENMFWYRQDPGLGLRLIYFSYDVKMKEKGDIPEGYSVSREKKERFSLILESASTNQTSMYLCASEGTSVNNEQFFGPGTRLTVL.

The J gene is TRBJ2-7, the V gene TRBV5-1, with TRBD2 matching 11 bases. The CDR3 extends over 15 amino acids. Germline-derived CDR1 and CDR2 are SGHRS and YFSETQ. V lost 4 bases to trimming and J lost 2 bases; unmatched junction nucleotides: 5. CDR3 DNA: TGCGCCAGCAGCGCCGGACTAGCGGGTCCCTACGAGCAGTACTTC. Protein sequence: CASSAGLAGPYEQYF.

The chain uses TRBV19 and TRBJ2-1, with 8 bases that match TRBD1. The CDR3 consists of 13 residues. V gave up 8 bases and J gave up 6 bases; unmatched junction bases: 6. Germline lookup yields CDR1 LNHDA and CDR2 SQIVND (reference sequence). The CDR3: CASRRQGPNEQFF. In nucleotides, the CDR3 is TGTGCCAGTCGGAGACAGGGGCCCAATGAGCAGTTCTTC.

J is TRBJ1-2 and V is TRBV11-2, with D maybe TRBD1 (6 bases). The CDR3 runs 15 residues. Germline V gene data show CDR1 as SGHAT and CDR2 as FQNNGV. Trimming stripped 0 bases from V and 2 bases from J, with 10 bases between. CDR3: CASSLEGRGNYGYTF. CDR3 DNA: TGTGCCAGCAGCTTAGAGGGCAGGGGAAACTATGGCTACACCTTC.

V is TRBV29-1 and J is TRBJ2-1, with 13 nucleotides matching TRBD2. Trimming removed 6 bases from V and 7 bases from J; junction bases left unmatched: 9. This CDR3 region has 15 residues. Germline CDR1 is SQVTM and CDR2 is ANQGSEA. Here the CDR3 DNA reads TGCAGCGTGCCGACTAGCGGGAGGTTGACGAATGAGCAGTTCTTC. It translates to CSVPTSGRLTNEQFF.

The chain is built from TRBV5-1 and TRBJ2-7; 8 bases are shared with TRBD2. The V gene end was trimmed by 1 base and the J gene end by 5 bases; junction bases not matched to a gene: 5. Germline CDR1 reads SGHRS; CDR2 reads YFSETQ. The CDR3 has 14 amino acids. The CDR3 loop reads CASSLYPGGNEQYF. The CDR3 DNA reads TGCGCCAGCAGCTTGTATCCGGGAGGGAACGAGCAGTACTTC.

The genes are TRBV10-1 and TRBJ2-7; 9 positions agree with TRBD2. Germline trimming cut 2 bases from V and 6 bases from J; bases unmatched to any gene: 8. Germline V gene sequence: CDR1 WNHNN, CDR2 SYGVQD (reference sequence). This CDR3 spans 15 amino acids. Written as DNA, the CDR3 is TGCGCCAGCAGTGAGGGGCGGGGGGGCTTTACCGAGCAGTACTTC. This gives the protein CASSEGRGGFTEQYF.

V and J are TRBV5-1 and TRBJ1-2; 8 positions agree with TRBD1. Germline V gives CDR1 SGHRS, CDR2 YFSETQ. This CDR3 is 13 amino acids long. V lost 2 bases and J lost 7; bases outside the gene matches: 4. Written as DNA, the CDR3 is TGCGCCAGCAGCTTAGGACAGGGAGGTGGCTACACCTTC. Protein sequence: CASSLGQGGGYTF.

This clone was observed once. The CDR3 is CASSLSGGNYGYTF. Written as DNA, the CDR3 is TGTGCCAGCAGCTTGTCAGGGGGCAACTATGGCTACACCTTC. The J gene is TRBJ1-2, the V gene TRBV7-6; 8 nucleotides align to TRBD1. V lost 3 bases, J lost 2 bases, and 2 bases stayed unmatched. CDR1 is SGHVS and CDR2 is FNYEAQ in the germline V gene. This CDR3 has 14 amino acids.

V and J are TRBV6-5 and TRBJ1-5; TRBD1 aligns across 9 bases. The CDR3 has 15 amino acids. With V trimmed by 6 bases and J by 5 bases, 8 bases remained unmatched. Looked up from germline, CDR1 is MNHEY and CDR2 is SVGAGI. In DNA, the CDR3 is TGTGCCAGCAGACCTTCGACAGGGGGGGATCAGCCCCAGCATTTT. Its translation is CASRPSTGGDQPQHF.

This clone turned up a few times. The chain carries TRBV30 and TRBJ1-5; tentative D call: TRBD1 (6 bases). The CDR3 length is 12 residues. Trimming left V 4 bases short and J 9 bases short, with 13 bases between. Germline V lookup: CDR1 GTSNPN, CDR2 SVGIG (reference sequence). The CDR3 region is CAWTQGPGPQHF. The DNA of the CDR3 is TGTGCCTGGACACAGGGTCCCGGGCCCCAGCATTTT.

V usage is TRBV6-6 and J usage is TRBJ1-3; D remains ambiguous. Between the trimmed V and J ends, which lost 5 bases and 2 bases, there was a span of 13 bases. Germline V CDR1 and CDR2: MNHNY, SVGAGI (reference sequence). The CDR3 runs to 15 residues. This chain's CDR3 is CASSAAGSAGNTIYF. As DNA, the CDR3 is TGTGCCAGCAGTGCAGCAGGTAGTGCTGGAAACACCATATATTTT.

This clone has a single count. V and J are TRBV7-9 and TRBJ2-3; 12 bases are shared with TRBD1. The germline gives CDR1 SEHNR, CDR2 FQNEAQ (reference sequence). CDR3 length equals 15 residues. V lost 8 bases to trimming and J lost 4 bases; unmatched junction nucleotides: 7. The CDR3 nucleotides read TGTGCCAGCTCGAGGGGACAGGGGGCCGCAGATACGCAGTATTTT. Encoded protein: CASSRGQGAADTQYF.

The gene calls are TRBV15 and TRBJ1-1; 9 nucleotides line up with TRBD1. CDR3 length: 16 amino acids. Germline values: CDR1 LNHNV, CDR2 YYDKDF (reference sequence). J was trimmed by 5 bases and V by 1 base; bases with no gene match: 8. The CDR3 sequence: CATSRAQDRGRTEAFF. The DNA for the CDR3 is TGTGCCACCAGCAGAGCTCAGGACAGGGGCAGGACTGAAGCTTTCTTT.

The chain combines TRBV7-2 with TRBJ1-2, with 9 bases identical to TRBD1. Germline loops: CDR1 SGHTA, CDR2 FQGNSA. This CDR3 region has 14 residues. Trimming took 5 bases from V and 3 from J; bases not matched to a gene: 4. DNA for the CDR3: TGTGCCAGCAGCAAACAGGGGGCGGACTATGGCTACACCTTC. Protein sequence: CASSKQGADYGYTF.

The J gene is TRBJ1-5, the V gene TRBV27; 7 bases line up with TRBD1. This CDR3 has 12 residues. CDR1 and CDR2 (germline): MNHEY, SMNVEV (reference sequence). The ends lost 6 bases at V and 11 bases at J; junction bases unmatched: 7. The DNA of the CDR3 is TGTGCCAGCAGCCCAGGGGGGAGAGCCCAGCATTTT. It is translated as CASSPGGRAQHF.

The CDR3 sequence is CASSGTGNQPQHF. DNA for the CDR3: TGTGCCAGCAGCGGAACAGGGAATCAGCCCCAGCATTTT. V gene TRBV2 combines with J gene TRBJ1-5; D might be TRBD1 (6 bases). V lost 6 bases, J lost 4 bases, and 10 bases lay in between. Germline CDR1 reads SNHLY; CDR2 reads FYNNEI. CDR3 length equals 13 residues.

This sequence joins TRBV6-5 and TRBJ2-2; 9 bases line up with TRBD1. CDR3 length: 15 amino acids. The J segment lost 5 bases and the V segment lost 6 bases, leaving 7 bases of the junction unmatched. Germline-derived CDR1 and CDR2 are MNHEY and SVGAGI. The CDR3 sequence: CASRAGQGWTGELFF. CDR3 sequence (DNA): TGTGCCAGCAGGGCGGGACAGGGCTGGACCGGGGAGCTGTTTTTT.

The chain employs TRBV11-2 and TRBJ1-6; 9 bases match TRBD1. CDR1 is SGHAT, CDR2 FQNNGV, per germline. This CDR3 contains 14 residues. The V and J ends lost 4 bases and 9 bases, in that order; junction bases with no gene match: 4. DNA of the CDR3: TGTGCCAGCAGCTCGACAGGGGGACTTTCACCCCTCCACTTT. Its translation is CASSSTGGLSPLHF. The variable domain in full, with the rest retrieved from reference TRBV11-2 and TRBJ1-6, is EAGVAQSPRYKIIEKRQSVAFWCNPISGHATLYWYQQILGQGPKLLIQFQNNGVVDDSQLPKDRFSAERLKGVDSTLKIQPAKLEDSAVYLCASSSTGGLSPLHFGNGTRLTVT.

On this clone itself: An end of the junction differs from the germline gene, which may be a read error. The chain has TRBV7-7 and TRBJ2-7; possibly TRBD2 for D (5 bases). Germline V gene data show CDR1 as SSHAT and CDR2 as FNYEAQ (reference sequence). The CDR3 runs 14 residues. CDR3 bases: TGTGCTAGCAGCCCCGGGGAAGGGACCTACGAGCAGTACTTC. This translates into CASSPGEGTYEQYF.